Only a few counts were recorded for the clone carrying this T cell receptor (beta chain). Its antigen is still unknown. Alongside a J-beta primer mix, a sample-barcoded 5' primer served in a second PCR lasting roughly 7 to 11 cycles. TCRdb reprocessed the 5' RACE reads via MiXCR and lists one record per CDR3 protein. The sample has hundreds of thousands of distinct CDR3 sequences, about 26% seen once. This sample was taken from a study of blood T cells in healthy people across ages. The overall study: About one barcoded TCR beta cDNA was captured per two T cells. Study findings and constraints: Strong correlation was found linking TCR beta diversity to naive T cell percentage. Versus aged donors, long-lived donors had higher diversity and more naive CD4+ cells.

V trimming: 6 bases; J trimming: 6 bases; junction bases outside the gene matches: 7. CDR3 size: 14 residues. In addition, the sample was reused for a study of T cells of mothers and their children. That work contributes: In unrelated and related pairs, TCR recombination output is shaped in a similar way by thymic selection.

V usage is TRBV12-3 or TRBV12-4 and J usage is TRBJ2-3; 9 bases line up with TRBD1. The source of this sequence is a boy aged 5-17 years in good health. The sample taken for sequencing was blood. DNA for the CDR3: TGTGCCAGCAGCGTACAGGGGGCAGGTGATACGCAGTATTTT. Translation: CASSVQGAGDTQYF.